This TCR beta chain was found in a study of T cell changes during pregnancy in multiple sclerosis. Assay used: immunoSEQ multiplex PCR; TCRdb lists only in-frame clones, some missing. This repertoire shows more than 30,000 clones, 89% found once; its top ten account for 5% to 7.5%. V gave up 5 bases and J gave up 8 bases; unmatched junction bases: 21. From germline, CDR1 is SGHAT and CDR2 FQDESV (reference sequence). The CDR3 sequence is 19 residues long. Sequencing used CD8+ T cells from peripheral blood mononuclear cells, obtained in the second trimester of pregnancy. The chain combines TRBV11-1 with TRBJ2-4; 10 nucleotides align to TRBD2. The clonotype comes from a female donor with multiple sclerosis, enrolled in a pregnancy study. In DNA, the CDR3 is TGTGCCAGCAGCAACCCGACCGCTAGCGGGAGTAGGGCGCTCGACATTCAGTACTTC. This sequence encodes CASSNPTASGSRALDIQYF.